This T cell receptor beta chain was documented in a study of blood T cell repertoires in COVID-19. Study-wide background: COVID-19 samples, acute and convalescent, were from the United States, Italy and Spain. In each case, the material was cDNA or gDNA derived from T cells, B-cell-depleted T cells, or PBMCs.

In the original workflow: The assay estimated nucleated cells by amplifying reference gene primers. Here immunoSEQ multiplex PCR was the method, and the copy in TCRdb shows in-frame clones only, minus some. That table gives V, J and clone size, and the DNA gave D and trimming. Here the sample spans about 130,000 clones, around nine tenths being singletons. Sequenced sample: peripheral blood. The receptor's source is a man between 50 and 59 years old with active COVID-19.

CDR3 coding DNA: TGTGCCAGTAGTCCCGGGTCTAGTGGTGGAAAACTGTTTTTT. It translates to CASSPGSSGGKLFF. The genes are TRBV19 and TRBJ1-4; no firm D call. There are 14 residues in the CDR3. The germline CDR1 and CDR2 sequences are LNHDA and SQIVND (reference sequence). V was pared by 5 bases and J by 10 bases, with 17 bases between.